These T cell receptor beta chains were read from a single sample in a study of T-cell memory formation after mild COVID-19. Via MiXCR, TCRdb re-called the 5' RACE reads, giving one row per CDR3 protein. The profile shows 130,000 to 150,000 distinct CDR3 sequences, 6% to 7% of them singletons. Source material: PBMCs or a T cell subset sorted from them (not recorded which). The receptors stem from an adult woman who had mild COVID-19 (a few samples of this study predate the infection). Cell type and time point are not known. The CDR3 runs from the conserved cysteine through the conserved F or W. The D gene is left open where the match is weak. Clone size appears in some rows only: once, few, many, or a class for an expanded clone.

>TRBV30|few|TRBD2|TRBJ2-1|16
CAWSLIPSGRYNEQFF
TGTGCCTGGAGTCTGATTCCTAGCGGAAGATACAATGAGCAGTTCTTC
>TRBV4-1|-|-|TRBJ1-4|15
CASSQEEGWGEKLFF
TGCGCCAGCAGCCAAGAAGAGGGTTGGGGCGAAAAACTGTTTTTT
>TRBV7-2|many|-|TRBJ1-5|14
CASSPRDSNQPQHF
TGTGCCAGCAGCCCCCGAGATAGCAATCAGCCCCAGCATTTT
>TRBV3-1|many|TRBD2|TRBJ2-5|18
CASSPRLAGGPSEETQYF
TGTGCCAGCAGCCCACGACTAGCGGGAGGGCCAAGCGAAGAGACCCAGTACTTC
>TRBV7-2|many|TRBD2|TRBJ2-7|16
CASSLDPGLVVYEQYF
TGTGCCAGCAGCTTAGATCCGGGACTAGTAGTCTACGAGCAGTACTTC
>TRBV29-1|-|-|TRBJ2-5|10
CSVKRETQYF
TGCAGCGTTAAGAGAGAGACCCAGTACTTC
>TRBV20-1|-|TRBD1|TRBJ1-1|13
CSVAGQGRAEAFF
TGCAGTGTAGCGGGACAGGGAAGGGCTGAAGCTTTCTTT
>TRBV4-1|-|-|TRBJ1-1|15
CASSQTEHMNTEAFF
TGCGCCAGCAGCCAAACTGAACACATGAACACTGAAGCTTTCTTT
>TRBV5-1|few|TRBD1|TRBJ2-3|16
CASSSTRDRGKNTQYF
TGCGCCAGCAGCTCGACCCGGGACAGGGGGAAAAATACGCAGTATTTT
>TRBV5-1|many|TRBD2|TRBJ2-3|17
CASSNAGGPGSTDTQYF
TGCGCCAGCAGTAACGCGGGAGGGCCGGGTAGCACAGATACGCAGTATTTT
>TRBV6-5|few|-|TRBJ2-3|15
CASSYGRPPGDTQYF
TGTGCCAGCAGTTACGGGCGCCCACCGGGAGATACGCAGTATTTT
>TRBV3-1|many|TRBD2|TRBJ2-1|18
CASSPLRLSSGGPREQFF
TGTGCCAGCAGCCCCCTGCGATTGTCTAGCGGGGGTCCCAGGGAGCAGTTCTTC
>TRBV12-3/TRBV12-4|-|TRBD1|TRBJ1-5|14
CASSQTGGNQPQHF
TGTGCCAGCAGCCAGACAGGGGGAAATCAGCCCCAGCATTTT
>TRBV7-3|-|TRBD1|TRBJ2-1|14
CASSLMGQGDEQFF
TGTGCCAGCAGCTTAATGGGACAGGGGGATGAGCAGTTCTTC
>TRBV6-2/TRBV6-3|many|-|TRBJ2-1|15
CATQILGTYYNEQFF
TGTGCCACCCAAATCCTGGGGACCTACTACAATGAGCAGTTCTTC
>TRBV5-1|many|TRBD1|TRBJ2-2|14
CASSLGQVHDELFF
TGCGCCAGCAGCTTAGGACAGGTTCATGATGAGCTGTTTTTT
>TRBV9|-|TRBD1|TRBJ1-1|15
CASSVGTVPHQEAFF
TGTGCCAGCAGCGTCGGGACAGTTCCACACCAAGAAGCTTTCTTT
>TRBV4-1|-|TRBD1|TRBJ1-2|16
CASSTVGTAPNYGYTF
TGCGCCAGCAGCACTGTCGGGACAGCACCGAACTATGGCTACACCTTC
>TRBV20-1|few|-|TRBJ2-5|14
CSARAGTFGETQYF
TGCAGTGCTAGAGCCGGGACTTTTGGGGAGACCCAGTACTTC
>TRBV7-8|many|TRBD2|TRBJ2-7|14
CASTRTSGPYEQYF
TGTGCCAGCACCAGGACTAGCGGGCCCTACGAGCAGTACTTC
>TRBV6-2/TRBV6-3|-|TRBD2|TRBJ2-5|15
CASYPLAGGSETQYF
TGTGCCAGCTACCCCCTAGCGGGAGGGAGTGAGACCCAGTACTTC
>TRBV27|few|-|TRBJ2-1|14
CASIVTGPKRKQFF
TGTGCCAGCATCGTAACCGGACCGAAGCGGAAGCAGTTCTTC
>TRBV6-5|-|-|TRBJ1-3|15
CASRQTQSSGNTIYF
TGTGCCAGCAGGCAGACCCAGTCTTCTGGAAACACCATATATTTT
>TRBV5-1|-|-|TRBJ2-6|14
CASSPDSGANVLTF
TGCGCCAGCAGTCCAGACTCTGGGGCCAACGTCCTGACTTTC
>TRBV3-1|-|-|TRBJ2-3|15
CASSPGVDSTDTQYF
TGTGCCAGCAGCCCAGGGGTCGATAGCACAGATACGCAGTATTTT
>TRBV20-1|few|-|TRBJ2-2|16
CSARGRQDKRTGELFF
TGCAGTGCTAGAGGGAGGCAGGACAAAAGGACCGGGGAGCTGTTTTTT
>TRBV5-8|-|-|TRBJ1-4|12
CASSSLTEKLFF
TGTGCCAGCAGCTCTCTAACGGAGAAACTGTTTTTT
>TRBV19|many|-|TRBJ2-3|13
CASSLTWTDTQYF
TGTGCCAGTAGCCTCACTTGGACAGATACGCAGTATTTT
>TRBV27|many|-|TRBJ2-3|14
CASSFMTIPDTQYF
TGTGCCAGCAGTTTTATGACTATCCCAGATACGCAGTATTTT
>TRBV15|many|-|TRBJ1-2|15
CATSPRGLANYGYTF
TGTGCCACCAGCCCCCGCGGGTTAGCTAACTATGGCTACACCTTC
>TRBV7-2|-|-|TRBJ2-7|14
CASSLVPEGYEQYF
TGTGCCAGCAGCTTAGTCCCGGAAGGGTACGAGCAGTACTTC
>TRBV20-1|few|TRBD2|TRBJ2-3|16
CSARGLGLAGTDTQYF
TGCAGTGCTAGGGGCCTGGGACTAGCAGGCACAGATACGCAGTATTTT
>TRBV7-8|many|-|TRBJ2-7|11
CASSFQHPLYF
TGTGCCAGCAGCTTTCAACACCCGCTCTACTTC
>TRBV18|few|-|TRBJ1-6|13
CASSPPHHSPLHF
TGTGCCAGCTCACCACCTCATCATTCACCCCTCCACTTT
>TRBV5-1|-|-|TRBJ2-3|14
CASSIGTTTDTQYF
TGCGCCAGCAGCATCGGGACCACCACAGATACGCAGTATTTT
>TRBV19|-|-|TRBJ1-2|13
CASSTQSRGGYTF
TGTGCCAGTAGCACCCAAAGTCGGGGTGGCTACACCTTC
>TRBV29-1|many|-|TRBJ1-2|13
CSVEMGSGYGYTF
TGCAGCGTTGAAATGGGATCTGGCTATGGCTACACCTTC
>TRBV11-2|many|-|TRBJ2-7|11
CASSLGPEQYF
TGTGCCAGCAGCTTAGGTCCCGAGCAGTACTTC
>TRBV11-1|few|-|TRBJ2-6|16
CASSLAASSGANVLTF
TGTGCCAGCAGCTTAGCAGCTAGCTCTGGGGCCAACGTCCTGACTTTC
>TRBV12-3/TRBV12-4|-|-|TRBJ1-1|14
CASTQTGAETEAFF
TGTGCCAGCACCCAGACGGGGGCTGAAACTGAAGCTTTCTTT
>TRBV5-1|many|TRBD1|TRBJ2-5|15
CASSSRQGSQETQYF
TGCGCCAGCAGCTCCCGACAGGGATCCCAAGAGACCCAGTACTTC
>TRBV5-1|many|-|TRBJ1-2|13
CASSLDLVGGYTF
TGCGCCAGCAGCTTGGACCTCGTCGGTGGCTACACCTTC
>TRBV5-1|few|TRBD1|TRBJ2-3|16
CASNLRGQGPTDTHYF
TGCGCCAGCAACCTCCGAGGACAGGGACCCACAGATACGCATTATTTT
>TRBV7-9|many|-|TRBJ2-5|17
CASSLREVLLGGETQYF
TGTGCCAGCAGCTTAAGAGAAGTCCTCCTAGGCGGGGAGACCCAGTACTTC
>TRBV10-3|-|TRBD1|TRBJ2-7|15
CDISDRGASSYEQYF
TGTGACATCAGTGACAGGGGTGCGAGCTCCTACGAGCAGTACTTC
>TRBV9|few|TRBD2|TRBJ2-1|15
CASSVTAGGYNEQFF
TGTGCCAGCAGCGTAACGGCGGGGGGTTACAATGAGCAGTTCTTC
>TRBV7-8|few|TRBD2|TRBJ2-1|15
CASSSGLAEWSEQFF
TGTGCCAGCAGTTCGGGACTAGCGGAGTGGAGTGAGCAGTTCTTC
>TRBV7-6|many|TRBD1|TRBJ2-1|16
CASSLAGQGASREQFF
TGTGCCAGCAGCTTAGCCGGACAGGGGGCGTCAAGGGAGCAGTTCTTC
>TRBV10-3|-|TRBD1|TRBJ2-1|14
CAISGQGMGNEQFF
TGTGCCATCAGCGGACAGGGGATGGGAAATGAGCAGTTCTTC
>TRBV30|-|-|TRBJ2-5|16
CAWSVGRVGGQETQYF
TGTGCCTGGAGTGTGGGCAGGGTAGGGGGGCAAGAGACCCAGTACTTC